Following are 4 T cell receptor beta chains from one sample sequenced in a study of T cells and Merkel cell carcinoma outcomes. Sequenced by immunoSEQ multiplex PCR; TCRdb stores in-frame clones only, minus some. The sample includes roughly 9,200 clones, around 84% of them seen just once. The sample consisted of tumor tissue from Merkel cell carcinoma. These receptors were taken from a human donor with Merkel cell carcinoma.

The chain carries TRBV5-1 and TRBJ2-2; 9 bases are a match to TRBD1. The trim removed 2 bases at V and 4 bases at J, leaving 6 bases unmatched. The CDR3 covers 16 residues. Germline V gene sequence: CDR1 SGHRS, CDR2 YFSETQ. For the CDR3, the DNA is TGCGCCAGCAGCTTAATACAGGGGGCTTTCACCGGGGAGCTGTTTTTT. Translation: CASSLIQGAFTGELFF.

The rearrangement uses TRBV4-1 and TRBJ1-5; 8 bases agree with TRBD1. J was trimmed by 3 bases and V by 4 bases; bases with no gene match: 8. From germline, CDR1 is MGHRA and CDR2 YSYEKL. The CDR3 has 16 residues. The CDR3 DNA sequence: TGCGCCAGCAGCCCGGTCCCGGGACAGGTCAATCAGCCCCAGCATTTT. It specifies CASSPVPGQVNQPQHF.

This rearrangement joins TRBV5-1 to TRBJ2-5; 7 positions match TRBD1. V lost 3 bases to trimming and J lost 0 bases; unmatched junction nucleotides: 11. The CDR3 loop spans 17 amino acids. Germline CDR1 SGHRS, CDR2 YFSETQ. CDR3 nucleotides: TGCGCCAGCAGCTCCGGGTCGGGACAGCCAGACCAAGAGACCCAGTACTTC. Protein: CASSSGSGQPDQETQYF.

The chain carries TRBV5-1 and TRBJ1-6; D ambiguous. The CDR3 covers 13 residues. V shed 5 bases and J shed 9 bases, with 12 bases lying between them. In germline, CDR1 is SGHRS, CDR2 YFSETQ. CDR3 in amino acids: CASSPAESSPLHF. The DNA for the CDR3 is TGCGCCAGCAGTCCGGCGGAGAGTTCACCCCTCCACTTT.